Listed here are 17 T cell receptor beta chains from one sample, sequenced in a study of control samples from healthy donors and cancer patients. Some clones are missing from TCRdb's copy, which holds only in-frame ones; the method was immunoSEQ multiplex PCR. This sample contains approximately 190,000 clones. Sequenced input: blood. Source of these receptors: a woman under 40 in good health.

The rearrangement links TRBV15 to TRBJ2-3; tentatively, D is TRBD1 or TRBD2 (5 bases each). This CDR3 is built from 14 residues. The germline V and J ends were trimmed by 1 base and 2 bases, with 7 bases remaining between them. The germline gives CDR1 LNHNV, CDR2 YYDKDF (reference sequence). CDR3 DNA sequence: TGTGCCACCAGCAGAGGGGGGAACACAGATACGCAGTATTTT. Protein: CATSRGGNTDTQYF.

The chain links TRBV7-2 to TRBJ2-1; weak D call: TRBD1 (6 bases). The CDR3 runs 18 residues. Trimming stripped 1 base from V and 5 bases from J, with 21 bases between. Germline CDR1 and CDR2: SGHTA and FQGNSA. The CDR3 protein is CASSLVFPGQGIDNEQFF. DNA for the CDR3: TGTGCCAGCAGCTTAGTTTTTCCAGGTCAGGGGATTGACAATGAGCAGTTCTTC. The complete variable domain, with remaining parts taken from reference TRBV7-2 and TRBJ2-1, reads GAGVSQSPSNKVTEKGKDVELRCDPISGHTALYWYRQSLGQGLEFLIYFQGNSAPDKSGLPSDRFSAERTGGSVSTLTIQRTQQEDSAVYLCASSLVFPGQGIDNEQFFGPGTRLTVL.

This CDR3 reads CASSLYNFGEKLFF. The CDR3 DNA follows: TGTGCCAGCAGCTTATATAATTTCGGTGAAAAACTGTTTTTT. V usage is TRBV7-2 and J usage is TRBJ1-4; D remains unclear. CDR1 SGHTA and CDR2 FQGNSA come from the germline V gene. Trimming removed 2 bases from V and 7 bases from J, with 11 bases in between. This CDR3 is built from 14 residues.

This chain's CDR3 is CASSLDVQGVADTQYF. Written as DNA, the CDR3 is TGTGCCAGCAGCTTAGATGTCCAGGGAGTCGCAGATACGCAGTATTTT. The chain carries TRBV11-2 and TRBJ2-3; the D call may be TRBD1 or TRBD2 (5 bases each). The CDR3 length is 16 residues. V shed 0 bases and J shed 4 bases, with 14 bases lying between them. Germline V CDR1 and CDR2: SGHAT, FQNNGV.

The chain employs TRBV19 and TRBJ1-1; maybe TRBD1 (5 bases). V was pared by 3 bases and J by 2 bases, with 19 bases between. This CDR3 comprises 17 residues. The germline CDR1 and CDR2 sequences are LNHDA and SQIVND (reference sequence). CDR3 residues: CASSIIVGGTGNTEAFF. The DNA for the CDR3 is TGTGCCAGTAGTATCATCGTCGGGGGTACAGGCAACACTGAAGCTTTCTTT.

The gene calls are TRBV19 and TRBJ1-1, with D hard to call. This CDR3 has 14 amino acids. Germline V gene sequence: CDR1 LNHDA, CDR2 SQIVND (reference sequence). V was clipped by 3 bases and J by 6 bases, with 14 bases between them. The CDR3 reads CASSIGIATAEAFF. CDR3 DNA sequence: TGTGCCAGTAGTATTGGGATAGCCACCGCTGAAGCTTTCTTT.

CDR3 sequence (DNA): TGTGCCAGCAGCGTAGAAAGGACTAGAAAGACCCAGTACTTC. It codes for CASSVERTRKTQYF. The chain combines TRBV9 with TRBJ2-5, with TRBD2 identical over 7 bases. The CDR3 consists of 14 residues. V lost 0 bases to trimming and J lost 6 bases; unmatched junction nucleotides: 5. Germline V lookup: CDR1 SGDLS, CDR2 YYNGEE. Full variable domain (outside the CDR3, taken from reference TRBV9 and TRBJ2-5): DSGVTQTPKHLITATGQRVTLRCSPRSGDLSVYWYQQSLDQGLQFLIQYYNGEERAKGNILERFSAQQFPDLHSELNLSSLELGDSALYFCASSVERTRKTQYFGPGTRLLVL.

V and J are TRBV6-2 or TRBV6-3 and TRBJ2-7; D gene ambiguous. The CDR3 consists of 11 residues. CDR1 MNHEY and CDR2 SVGEGT come from the germline V gene. V gave up 4 bases and J gave up 1 base, with 2 bases separating them. The CDR3 reads CASSWSYEQYF. The CDR3 DNA follows: TGTGCCAGCAGTTGGTCCTACGAGCAGTACTTC.

The chain joins TRBV9 to TRBJ2-7; a weak D match, TRBD2 (5 bases). This CDR3 is built from 13 residues. The ends were cut back, 1 base at V and 3 bases at J, with 8 bases in the middle. Germline V gene data show CDR1 as SGDLS and CDR2 as YYNGEE. CDR3: CASSVSEGYEQYF. Written as DNA, the CDR3 is TGTGCCAGCAGCGTATCCGAGGGCTACGAGCAGTACTTC.

The chain employs TRBV6-5 and TRBJ1-4, with TRBD1 as a possible D gene (6 bases). The germline V gene encodes CDR1 MNHEY and CDR2 SVGAGI. CDR3 length: 12 residues. V lost 10 bases and J 7 bases, leaving 13 bases between the germline ends. Here the CDR3 DNA reads TGTGCCACGGGACACCTTGGTGAAAAACTGTTTTTT. It specifies CATGHLGEKLFF.

The V gene is TRBV2, the J gene TRBJ2-2; 8 bases map to TRBD1. The CDR3 length is 14 residues. With 5 bases clipped from V and 6 bases from J, the junction kept 5 bases outside the gene matches. CDR1 is SNHLY, CDR2 FYNNEI, per germline. The CDR3 nucleotides are TGTGCCAGCAGTCGTCAGGGGGCGGCCGGGGAGCTGTTTTTT. This codes for CASSRQGAAGELFF.

This chain uses TRBV3-1 (or the pseudogene TRBV3-2) with TRBJ2-1; no clear D. V was clipped by 1 base and J by 2 bases, with 12 bases between them. Germline CDR1 LGHDT, CDR2 YNNKEL (reference sequence). The CDR3 has 16 residues. The CDR3 sequence is CASSQVTLRAYNEQFF. The CDR3 DNA reads TGTGCCAGCAGCCAAGTAACTCTCCGGGCCTACAATGAGCAGTTCTTC.

The J gene is TRBJ2-1, the V gene TRBV28; TRBD1 matches at 8 bases. Trimming cost V 4 bases and J 8 bases; bases outside gene matches: 7. There are 14 residues in the CDR3. Germline values: CDR1 MDHEN, CDR2 SYDVKM. The CDR3 DNA sequence: TGTGCCAGCAGTTCCCGACAGGGGTGGCATGAGCAGTTCTTC. Translated, it gives CASSSRQGWHEQFF.

J is TRBJ1-2 and V is TRBV19; maybe TRBD1 (5 bases). CDR1 is LNHDA, CDR2 SQIVND, per germline (reference sequence). Trimming stripped 6 bases from V and 1 base from J, with 15 bases between. The CDR3 length is 15 residues. The CDR3 nucleotides are TGTGCCAGTAGAGGCCCAGGGAAGATTAACTATGGCTACACCTTC. It codes for CASRGPGKINYGYTF. Full variable domain (outside the CDR3, taken from reference TRBV19 and TRBJ1-2): DGGITQSPKYLFRKEGQNVTLSCEQNLNHDAMYWYRQDPGQGLRLIYYSQIVNDFQKGDIAEGYSVSREKKESFPLTVTSAQKNPTAFYLCASRGPGKINYGYTFGSGTRLTVV.

The chain links TRBV2 to TRBJ2-2, with D perhaps matching TRBD1 or TRBD2 (7 bases each). Trimming removed 6 bases from V and 4 bases from J, with 15 bases in between. Germline loops: CDR1 SNHLY, CDR2 FYNNEI. This CDR3 is built from 15 residues. CDR3 bases: TGTGCCAGCAGCTACTCCAGGGGGGGCACCGGGGAGCTGTTTTTT. It codes for CASSYSRGGTGELFF.

V gene TRBV18 combines with J gene TRBJ1-2; no clear D. CDR3 size: 13 residues. V was pared by 5 bases and J by 4 bases, with 11 bases between. The germline gives CDR1 KGHSH, CDR2 LQKENI. CDR3 amino acids: CASSSRTVYGYTF. DNA for the CDR3: TGTGCCAGCTCATCCAGGACCGTCTATGGCTACACCTTC.

V is TRBV5-1 and J is TRBJ1-2; D unclear. V lost 4 bases to trimming and J lost 1 base, with 8 bases between them. This CDR3 contains 13 residues. Germline CDR1 reads SGHRS; CDR2 reads YFSETQ. Written as DNA, the CDR3 is TGCGCCAGCAGCCGAGAGGATAACTATGGCTACACCTTC. Residues: CASSREDNYGYTF.